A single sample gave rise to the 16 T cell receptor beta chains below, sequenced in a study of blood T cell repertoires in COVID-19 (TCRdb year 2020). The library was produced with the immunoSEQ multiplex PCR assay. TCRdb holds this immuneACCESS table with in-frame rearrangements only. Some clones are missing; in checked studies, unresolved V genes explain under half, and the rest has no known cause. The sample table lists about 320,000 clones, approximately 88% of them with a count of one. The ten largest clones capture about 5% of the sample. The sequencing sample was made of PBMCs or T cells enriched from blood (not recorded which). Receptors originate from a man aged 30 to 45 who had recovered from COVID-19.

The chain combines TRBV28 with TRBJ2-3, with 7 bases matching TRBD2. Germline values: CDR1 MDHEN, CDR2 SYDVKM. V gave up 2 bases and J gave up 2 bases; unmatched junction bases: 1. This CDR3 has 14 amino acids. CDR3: CASSLAGDTDTQYF. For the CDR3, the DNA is TGTGCCAGCAGTTTAGCGGGGGACACAGATACGCAGTATTTT.

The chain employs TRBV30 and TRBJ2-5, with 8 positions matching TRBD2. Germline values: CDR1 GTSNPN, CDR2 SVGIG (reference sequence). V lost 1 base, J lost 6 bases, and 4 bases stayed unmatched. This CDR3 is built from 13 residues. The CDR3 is CAWSGGGLKTQYF. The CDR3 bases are TGTGCCTGGAGTGGCGGGGGGTTGAAGACCCAGTACTTC.

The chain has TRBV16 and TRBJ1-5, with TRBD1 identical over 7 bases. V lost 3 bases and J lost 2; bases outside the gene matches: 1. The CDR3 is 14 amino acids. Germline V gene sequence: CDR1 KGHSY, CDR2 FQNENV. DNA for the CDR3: TGTGCCAGCAGCCACGGACAGGGCAATCAGCCCCAGCATTTT. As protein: CASSHGQGNQPQHF. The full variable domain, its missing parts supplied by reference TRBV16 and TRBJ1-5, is GEEVAQTPKHLVRGEGQKAKLYCAPIKGHSYVFWYQQVLKNEFKFLISFQNENVFDETGMPKERFSAKCLPNSPCSLEIQATKLEDSAVYFCASSHGQGNQPQHFGDGTRLSIL.

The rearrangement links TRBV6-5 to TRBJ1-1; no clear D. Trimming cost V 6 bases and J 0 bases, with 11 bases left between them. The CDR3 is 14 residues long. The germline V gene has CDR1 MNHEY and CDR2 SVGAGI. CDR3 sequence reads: CASRRQEMNTEAFF. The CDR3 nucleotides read TGTGCCAGCAGGAGACAAGAAATGAACACTGAAGCTTTCTTT.

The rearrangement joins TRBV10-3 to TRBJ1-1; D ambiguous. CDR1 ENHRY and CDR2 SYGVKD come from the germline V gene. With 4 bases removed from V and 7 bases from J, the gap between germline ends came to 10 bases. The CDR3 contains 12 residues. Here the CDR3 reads CAISGLYGEAFF. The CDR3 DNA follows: TGTGCCATCAGTGGACTGTACGGTGAAGCTTTCTTT.

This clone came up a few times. CDR3 amino acids: CASSGTTKETQYF. As DNA, the CDR3 is TGTGCCAGCAGCGGGACTACGAAAGAGACCCAGTACTTC. The chain carries TRBV7-2 and TRBJ2-5; 7 bases are a match to TRBD2. The V and J ends lost 5 bases and 3 bases, in that order; junction bases with no gene match: 3. The CDR3 is made up of 13 amino acids. Germline-derived CDR1 and CDR2 are SGHTA and FQGNSA.

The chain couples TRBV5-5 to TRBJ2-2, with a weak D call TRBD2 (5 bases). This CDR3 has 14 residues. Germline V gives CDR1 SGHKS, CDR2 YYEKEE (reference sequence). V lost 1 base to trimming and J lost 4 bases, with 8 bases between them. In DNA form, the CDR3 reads TGTGCCAGCAGCTTGTACGGAGGCACCGGGGAGCTGTTTTTT. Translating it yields CASSLYGGTGELFF.

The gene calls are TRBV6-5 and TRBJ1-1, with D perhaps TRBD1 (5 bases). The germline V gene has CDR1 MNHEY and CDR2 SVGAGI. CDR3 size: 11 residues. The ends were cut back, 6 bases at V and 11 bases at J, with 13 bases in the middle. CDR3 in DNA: TGTGCCAGCAGGGGGGGGAGGGAGGCTTTCTTT. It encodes CASRGGREAFF.

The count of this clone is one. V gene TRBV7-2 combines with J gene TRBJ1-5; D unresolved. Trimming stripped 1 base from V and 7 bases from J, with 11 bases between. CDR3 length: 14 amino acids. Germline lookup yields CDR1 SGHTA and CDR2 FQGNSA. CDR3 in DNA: TGTGCCAGCAGCTTAGTAGCGGGAGGGCAGCCCCAGCATTTT. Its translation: CASSLVAGGQPQHF.

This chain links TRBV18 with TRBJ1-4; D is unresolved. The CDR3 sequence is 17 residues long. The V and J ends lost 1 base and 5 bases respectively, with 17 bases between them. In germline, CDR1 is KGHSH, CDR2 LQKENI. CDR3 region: CASSPRISTAENEKLFF. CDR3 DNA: TGTGCCAGCTCACCACGTATCTCGACTGCTGAAAATGAAAAACTGTTTTTT.

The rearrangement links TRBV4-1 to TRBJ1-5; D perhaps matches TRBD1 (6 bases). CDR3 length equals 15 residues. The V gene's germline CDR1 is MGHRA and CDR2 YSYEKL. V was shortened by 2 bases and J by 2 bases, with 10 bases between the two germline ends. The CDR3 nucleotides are TGCGCCAGCAGCCAAAGGTGGACAGGCAATCAGCCCCAGCATTTT. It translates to CASSQRWTGNQPQHF.

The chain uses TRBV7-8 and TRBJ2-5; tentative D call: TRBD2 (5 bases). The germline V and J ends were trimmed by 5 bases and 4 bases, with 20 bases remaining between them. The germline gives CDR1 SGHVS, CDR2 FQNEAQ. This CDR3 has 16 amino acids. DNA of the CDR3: TGTGCCAGCAGCCAAACTAGAGCCCGAGGGTCAGAGACCCAGTACTTC. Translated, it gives CASSQTRARGSETQYF.

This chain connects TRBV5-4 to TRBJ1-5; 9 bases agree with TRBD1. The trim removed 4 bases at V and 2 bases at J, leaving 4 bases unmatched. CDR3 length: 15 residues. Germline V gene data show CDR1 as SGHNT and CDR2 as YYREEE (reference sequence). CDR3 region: CASSPGQGGNQPQHF. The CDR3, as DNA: TGTGCCAGCAGCCCGGGACAGGGTGGCAATCAGCCCCAGCATTTT.

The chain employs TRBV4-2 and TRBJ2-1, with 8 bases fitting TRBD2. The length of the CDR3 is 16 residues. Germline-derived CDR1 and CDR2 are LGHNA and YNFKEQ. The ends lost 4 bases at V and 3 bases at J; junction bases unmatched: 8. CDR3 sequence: CASSLGGRGVYNEQFF. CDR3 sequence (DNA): TGTGCCAGCAGCCTCGGCGGGCGGGGGGTCTACAATGAGCAGTTCTTC.

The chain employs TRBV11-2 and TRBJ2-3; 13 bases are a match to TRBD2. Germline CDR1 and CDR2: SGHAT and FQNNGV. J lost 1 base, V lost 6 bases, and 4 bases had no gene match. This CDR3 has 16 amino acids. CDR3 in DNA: TGTGCCAGCAGGCCTACTAGCGGGGGGGGCACAGATACGCAGTATTTT. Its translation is CASRPTSGGGTDTQYF.

The CDR3 DNA reads as TGTGCCATCAGTGAGGGGGGATCGGCAGGGGGCTACGAGCAGTACTTC. Amino acid sequence: CAISEGGSAGGYEQYF. The rearrangement uses TRBV10-3 and TRBJ2-7; 7 bases match TRBD1. This CDR3 comprises 16 residues. With 2 bases clipped from V and 3 bases from J, the junction kept 10 bases outside the gene matches. Germline CDR1 is ENHRY and CDR2 is SYGVKD.